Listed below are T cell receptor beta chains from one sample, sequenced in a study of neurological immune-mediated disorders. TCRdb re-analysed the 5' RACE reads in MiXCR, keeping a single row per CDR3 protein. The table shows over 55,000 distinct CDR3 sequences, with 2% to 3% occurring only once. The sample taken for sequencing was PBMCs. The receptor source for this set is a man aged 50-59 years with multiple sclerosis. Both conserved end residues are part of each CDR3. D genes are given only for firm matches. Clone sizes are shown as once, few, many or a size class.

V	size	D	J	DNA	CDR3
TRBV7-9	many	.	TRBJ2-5	TGTGCCAGCAGCGGTGTCGGTCTGGAGACCCAGTACTTC	CASSGVGLETQYF
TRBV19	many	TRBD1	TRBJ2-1	TGTGCCAGTACCCGAGGGGGCCGCTCCTACAATGAGCAGTTCTTC	CASTRGGRSYNEQFF
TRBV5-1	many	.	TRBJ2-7	TGCGCCAGCAGCTTGATGGGAGCCTACGAGCAGTACTTC	CASSLMGAYEQYF
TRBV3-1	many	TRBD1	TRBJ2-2	TGTGCCAGCAGTAACAGGGGGCTAATCGGCGGGGAGCTGTTTTTT	CASSNRGLIGGELFF
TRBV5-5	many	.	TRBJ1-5	TGTGCCAGCAGCTTGATGGGTCAGCCCCAGCATTTT	CASSLMGQPQHF
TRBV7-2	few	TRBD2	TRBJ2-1	TGTGCCAGCAGCACCCGGACTAGACGGTCCTACAATGAGCAGTTCTTC	CASSTRTRRSYNEQFF
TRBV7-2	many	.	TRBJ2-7	TGTGCCAGCAGCTTGCAAGGGCAGGGCGGTCTCGAGCAGTACTTC	CASSLQGQGGLEQYF
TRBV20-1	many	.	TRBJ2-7	TGCAGTGCTAGGGAGACTACTTACGAGCAGTACTTC	CSARETTYEQYF
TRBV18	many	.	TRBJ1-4	TGTGCCAGCTCACCACCGCGAGGGAGTAATGAAAAACTGTTTTTT	CASSPPRGSNEKLFF
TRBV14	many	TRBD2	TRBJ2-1	TGTGCCAGCAGCCCTAGCGGGGGGGCTTCAGGGGAGCAGTTCTTC	CASSPSGGASGEQFF
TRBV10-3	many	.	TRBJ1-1	TGTGCCATCAGTGAGTCTCGGTTGGCGAACACTGAAGCTTTCTTT	CAISESRLANTEAFF